The 10 T cell receptor beta chains presented below share a single source sample, sequenced in a study of blood T cell repertoires in COVID-19. Clones were sequenced by immunoSEQ multiplex PCR, and TCRdb holds only the in-frame ones, with some missing. The profile shows tens of thousands of clones, around 89% of them singletons. What was sequenced was peripheral blood. These receptors were collected from a man aged 65 to 85 with active or convalescent COVID-19.

The chain has TRBV10-3 and TRBJ1-5; D unresolved. CDR1 and CDR2 from the germline V gene are ENHRY and SYGVKD. V dropped 4 bases and J dropped 4 bases, with 8 bases sitting between them. The CDR3 loop spans 13 amino acids. CDR3 protein: CAISGGENQPQHF. For the CDR3, the DNA is TGTGCCATCAGTGGGGGAGAGAATCAGCCCCAGCATTTT.

The chain recombines TRBV9 with TRBJ1-1, with TRBD1 matching over 10 bases. V lost 0 bases and J lost 3; bases outside the gene matches: 2. The CDR3 has 15 amino acids. Germline V lookup: CDR1 SGDLS, CDR2 YYNGEE. CDR3 nucleotide sequence: TGTGCCAGCAGCGTAGAGGACAGGGGGTACACTGAAGCTTTCTTT. Its translation is CASSVEDRGYTEAFF.

The chain employs TRBV7-3 and TRBJ2-2; tentatively, D is TRBD2 (6 bases). V lost 3 bases and J 1 base, leaving 9 bases between the germline ends. The CDR3 is 15 residues long. The germline gives CDR1 SGHTA, CDR2 FQGTGA. The CDR3 bases are TGTGCCAGCAGCTTCCTTAGCGGGAACACCGGGGAGCTGTTTTTT. Protein product: CASSFLSGNTGELFF. The complete variable domain, with remaining parts taken from reference TRBV7-3 and TRBJ2-2, reads GAGVSQTPSNKVTEKGKYVELRCDPISGHTALYWYRQSLGQGPEFLIYFQGTGAADDSGLPNDRFFAVRPEGSVSTLKIQRTERGDSAVYLCASSFLSGNTGELFFGEGSRLTVL.

The rearrangement links TRBV5-1 to TRBJ1-1; D is unresolved. CDR1 is SGHRS, CDR2 YFSETQ, per germline. The CDR3 loop spans 16 amino acids. V gave up 4 bases and J gave up 1 base, with 17 bases separating them. DNA for the CDR3: TGCGCCAGCAGCCCTAGAGCGTCCTCGGGGAACACTGAAGCTTTCTTT. It codes for CASSPRASSGNTEAFF. The full variable domain, rest sourced from reference TRBV5-1 and TRBJ1-1, is KAGVTQTPRYLIKTRGQQVTLSCSPISGHRSVSWYQQTPGQGLQFLFEYFSETQRNKGNFPGRFSGRQFSNSRSEMNVSTLELGDSALYLCASSPRASSGNTEAFFGQGTRLTVV.

This clone came up a few times. The chain has TRBV7-3 and TRBJ2-2; 8 bases agree with TRBD1. The V gene's germline CDR1 is SGHTA and CDR2 FQGTGA. The CDR3 has 14 residues. V dropped 3 bases and J dropped 5; count of bases not matched to a gene: 2. Here the CDR3 DNA reads TGTGCCAGCAGCTTCACAGGGGGTACCGGGGAGCTGTTTTTT. This translates into CASSFTGGTGELFF.

This chain joins TRBV5-1 and TRBJ2-3, with a weak D call TRBD1 (6 bases). CDR3 length: 13 amino acids. Trimming took off 3 bases at V and 5 bases at J, with 10 bases between the two ends. CDR1 is SGHRS and CDR2 is YFSETQ in the germline V gene. The CDR3 coding sequence is TGCGCCAGCAGCTACCCAGGGGAAGATACGCAGTATTTT. It specifies CASSYPGEDTQYF.

This clone was seen more than once but under ten times. The V gene is TRBV24-1, the J gene TRBJ1-5; D is uncertain. V dropped 5 bases and J dropped 6 bases, with 10 bases sitting between them. Germline CDR1 reads KGHDR; CDR2 reads SFDVKD. This CDR3 comprises 13 residues. The CDR3 loop is CATSGGMSQPQHF. The CDR3 bases are TGTGCCACCAGTGGCGGGATGAGTCAGCCCCAGCATTTT.

The chain uses TRBV19 and TRBJ1-5, with D perhaps TRBD1 (6 bases). Germline V gene sequence: CDR1 LNHDA, CDR2 SQIVND (reference sequence). The CDR3 sequence is 16 residues long. Trimming left V 8 bases short and J 2 bases short, with 19 bases between. CDR3 DNA: TGTGCCAGTCACCGCAATGCGGGGGCCGGCAATCAGCCCCAGCATTTT. It codes for CASHRNAGAGNQPQHF.

The chain recombines TRBV16 with TRBJ1-5; perhaps TRBD1 as D (5 bases). The CDR3 spans 15 residues. The germline V and J ends were trimmed by 0 bases and 0 bases, with 6 bases remaining between them. Germline V gives CDR1 KGHSY, CDR2 FQNENV. The CDR3 spells CASSQSGLSNQPQHF. The CDR3 coding sequence is TGTGCCAGCAGCCAATCGGGGCTTAGCAATCAGCCCCAGCATTTT.

The chain is built from TRBV19 and TRBJ2-1, with D perhaps TRBD2 (5 bases). Germline assignment: CDR1 LNHDA and CDR2 SQIVND (reference sequence). V lost 3 bases, J lost 3 bases, and 15 bases lay in between. The CDR3 has 16 amino acids. CDR3 in amino acids: CASSIGGLYLYNEQFF. In DNA, the CDR3 is TGTGCCAGTAGTATTGGAGGCCTCTACCTCTACAATGAGCAGTTCTTC. The whole variable domain, filled in from reference TRBV19 and TRBJ2-1, reads DGGITQSPKYLFRKEGQNVTLSCEQNLNHDAMYWYRQDPGQGLRLIYYSQIVNDFQKGDIAEGYSVSREKKESFPLTVTSAQKNPTAFYLCASSIGGLYLYNEQFFGPGTRLTVL.